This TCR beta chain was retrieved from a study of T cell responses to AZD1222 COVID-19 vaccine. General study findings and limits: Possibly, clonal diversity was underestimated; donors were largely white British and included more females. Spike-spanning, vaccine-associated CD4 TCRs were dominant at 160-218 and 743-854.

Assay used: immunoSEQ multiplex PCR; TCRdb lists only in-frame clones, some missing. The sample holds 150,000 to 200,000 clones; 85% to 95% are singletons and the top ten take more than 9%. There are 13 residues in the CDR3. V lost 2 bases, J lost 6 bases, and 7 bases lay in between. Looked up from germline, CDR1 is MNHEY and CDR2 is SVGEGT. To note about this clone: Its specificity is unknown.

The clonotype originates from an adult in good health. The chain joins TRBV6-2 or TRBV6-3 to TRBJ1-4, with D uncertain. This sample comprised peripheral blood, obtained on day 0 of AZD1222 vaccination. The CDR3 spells CASSYPTDEKLFF. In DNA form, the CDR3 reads TGTGCCAGCAGTTACCCGACGGATGAAAAACTGTTTTTT.